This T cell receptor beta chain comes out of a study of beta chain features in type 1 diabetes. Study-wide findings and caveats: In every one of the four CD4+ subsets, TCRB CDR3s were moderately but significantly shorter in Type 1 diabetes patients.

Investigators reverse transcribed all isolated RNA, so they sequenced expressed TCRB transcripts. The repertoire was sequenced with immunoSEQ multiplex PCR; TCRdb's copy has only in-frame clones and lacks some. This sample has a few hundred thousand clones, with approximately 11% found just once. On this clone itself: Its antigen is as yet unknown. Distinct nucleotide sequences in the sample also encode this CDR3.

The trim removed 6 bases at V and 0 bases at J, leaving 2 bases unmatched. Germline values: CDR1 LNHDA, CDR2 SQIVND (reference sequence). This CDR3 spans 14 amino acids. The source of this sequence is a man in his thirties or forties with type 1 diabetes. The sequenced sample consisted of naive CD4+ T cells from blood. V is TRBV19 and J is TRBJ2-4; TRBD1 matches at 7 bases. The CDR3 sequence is CASRDRLAKNIQYF. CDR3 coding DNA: TGTGCCAGTAGGGACAGGCTAGCCAAAAACATTCAGTACTTC.